This passage covers 8 T cell receptor beta chains from one sample sequenced in a study of cytotoxic CD8 clonotypes in ibrutinib-treated CLL. The repertoire was sequenced with immunoSEQ multiplex PCR; TCRdb's copy has only in-frame clones and lacks some. The sample has approximately 13,000 clones, roughly 70% seen once; the top ten hold under 6.5%. Here the sequenced sample was PBMCs, taken before ibrutinib treatment. The receptors were gathered from a human donor with chronic lymphocytic leukemia.

The rearrangement uses TRBV11-2 and TRBJ2-5; D remains ambiguous. The CDR3 sequence is 15 residues long. CDR1 and CDR2 (germline): SGHAT, FQNNGV. Trimming cost V 0 bases and J 3 bases, with 11 bases left between them. The CDR3, as DNA: TGTGCCAGCAGCTTAGACAGGCGAACCGAAGAGACCCAGTACTTC. It is translated as CASSLDRRTEETQYF.

This clone was observed a few times. The chain combines TRBV7-3 with TRBJ1-1; no definite D call. From germline, CDR1 is SGHTA and CDR2 FQGTGA. CDR3 size: 13 residues. V was trimmed by 4 bases and J by 1 base, leaving 7 bases between them. The CDR3 spells CASSSQWNTEAFF. The DNA of the CDR3 is TGTGCCAGCAGCTCCCAGTGGAACACTGAAGCTTTCTTT.

This chain uses TRBV11-1 with TRBJ2-7; D is unresolved. CDR3 length equals 13 residues. The germline V gene encodes CDR1 SGHAT and CDR2 FQDESV (reference sequence). V was cut by 4 bases and J by 0 bases, with 7 bases left in between. CDR3 in amino acids: CASSSLGSYEQYF. The DNA of the CDR3 is TGTGCCAGCAGCTCTTTGGGCTCCTACGAGCAGTACTTC.

This chain links TRBV18 with TRBJ2-2; a possible D gene is TRBD2 (6 bases). The CDR3 spans 13 residues. V lost 4 bases, J lost 3 bases, and 6 bases lay in between. From germline, CDR1 is KGHSH and CDR2 LQKENI. The CDR3 region is CASSRLDTGELFF. In nucleotides, the CDR3 is TGTGCCAGCTCACGACTAGACACCGGGGAGCTGTTTTTT. The variable domain in full, with the rest retrieved from reference TRBV18 and TRBJ2-2, is NAGVMQNPRHLVRRRGQEARLRCSPMKGHSHVYWYRQLPEEGLKFMVYLQKENIIDESGMPKERFSAEFPKEGPSILRIQQVVRGDSAAYFCASSRLDTGELFFGEGSRLTVL.

The chain employs TRBV19 and TRBJ2-3; TRBD1 matches 10 bases. The CDR3 extends over 15 amino acids. V lost 8 bases to trimming and J lost 3 bases; unmatched junction nucleotides: 8. Germline lookup yields CDR1 LNHDA and CDR2 SQIVND (reference sequence). The CDR3 sequence: CASAWGTGVTDTQYF. CDR3 coding DNA: TGTGCCAGTGCCTGGGGGACAGGGGTGACAGATACGCAGTATTTT. The whole variable domain, filled in from reference TRBV19 and TRBJ2-3, reads DGGITQSPKYLFRKEGQNVTLSCEQNLNHDAMYWYRQDPGQGLRLIYYSQIVNDFQKGDIAEGYSVSREKKESFPLTVTSAQKNPTAFYLCASAWGTGVTDTQYFGPGTRLTVL.

The rearrangement uses TRBV19 and TRBJ1-5, with no clear D. Germline lookup yields CDR1 LNHDA and CDR2 SQIVND (reference sequence). V gave up 3 bases and J gave up 7 bases, with 7 bases separating them. The CDR3 totals 12 residues. The CDR3 region is CASSMVRQPQHF. In DNA form, the CDR3 reads TGTGCCAGTAGTATGGTCCGCCAGCCCCAGCATTTT.

In DNA, the CDR3 is TGTGCCAGCAGTTACCCCCCGGGACAGGGTGCGGATAATTCACCCCTCCACTTT. Its protein is CASSYPPGQGADNSPLHF. V and J are TRBV28 and TRBJ1-6, with 9 bases lining up with TRBD1. The CDR3 is made up of 18 amino acids. Looked up from germline, CDR1 is MDHEN and CDR2 is SYDVKM. The junction had 12 bases not matched to a gene; V was cut back by 4 bases and J by 5 bases.

This clone was picked up a small number of times. The chain recombines TRBV28 with TRBJ2-2; D not resolved. Trimming removed 6 bases from V and 9 bases from J, with 11 bases in between. From germline, CDR1 is MDHEN and CDR2 SYDVKM. The CDR3 has 12 amino acids. In DNA, the CDR3 is TGTGCCAGCAGCCTGGGGTACCGGGAGCTGTTTTTT. Encoded protein: CASSLGYRELFF.